One and the same sample provided the 22 T cell receptor beta chains below, sequenced in a study of long-term antiretroviral therapy in people with HIV. An immunoSEQ assay, version v3.0, was performed at survey level. Profiled with immunoSEQ multiplex PCR; TCRdb holds only in-frame clones, not every one. The table records about 36,000 clones, more than 80% of them present only once. This specimen consisted of unsorted PBMCs, obtained 3.4 years after starting antiretroviral therapy. The receptors derive from a man between 25 and 39 years old with HIV.

The rearrangement joins TRBV27 to TRBJ1-1; D perhaps matches TRBD1 (6 bases). The CDR3 contains 14 residues. Between the trimmed V and J ends, which lost 5 bases and 1 base, there was a span of 11 bases. The germline CDR1 and CDR2 sequences are MNHEY and SMNVEV (reference sequence). CDR3 in DNA: TGTGCCAGCAGTCGAACAGGGTGGAACACTGAAGCTTTCTTT. This encodes CASSRTGWNTEAFF.

The chain links TRBV5-1 to TRBJ2-7; D not certain. This CDR3 contains 12 residues. Trimming took off 0 bases at V and 8 bases at J, with 9 bases between the two ends. Germline V gives CDR1 SGHRS, CDR2 YFSETQ. The CDR3: CASSLEGSQQYF. The CDR3 bases are TGCGCCAGCAGCTTGGAAGGCTCCCAGCAGTACTTC.

The chain is built from TRBV28 and TRBJ2-7; the match to TRBD1 covers 9 bases. The V gene end was trimmed by 6 bases and the J gene end by 4 bases; junction bases not matched to a gene: 10. The V gene's germline CDR1 is MDHEN and CDR2 SYDVKM. CDR3 length equals 15 residues. The CDR3 DNA follows: TGTGCCAGCAGCCCCCAGGGGACAGGGAATTACGAGCAGTACTTC. Protein: CASSPQGTGNYEQYF.

V gene TRBV4-1 combines with J gene TRBJ2-5, with 9 bases that match TRBD2. Germline CDR1 MGHRA, CDR2 YSYEKL. V dropped 0 bases and J dropped 4; count of bases not matched to a gene: 9. CDR3 length: 17 residues. The DNA of the CDR3 is TGCGCCAGCAGCCAAGATAAGTCGGCGGGAGGGCGAGAGACCCAGTACTTC. It translates to CASSQDKSAGGRETQYF.

The genes are TRBV7-9 and TRBJ2-1; D call uncertain. Germline lookup yields CDR1 SEHNR and CDR2 FQNEAQ (reference sequence). Trimming pared 7 bases from V and 4 bases from J, leaving 14 bases between. CDR3 length: 14 amino acids. In nucleotides, the CDR3 is TGTGCCAGCACCCTTAATCCCGGGTACAATGAGCAGTTCTTC. Its translation: CASTLNPGYNEQFF.

This chain links TRBV21-1 with TRBJ1-2. TRBV21-1 is listed as a pseudogene. This CDR3 contains 14 residues. The CDR3, as DNA: TGTGCCAGCAGCCACCCGGGTGGGGTTGAGGGCTACACCTTC. Its translation is CASSHPGGVEGYTF.

The chain employs TRBV7-9 and TRBJ2-5; TRBD1 is a possible D gene (7 bases). Germline CDR1 SEHNR, CDR2 FQNEAQ (reference sequence). The CDR3 has 17 residues. V lost 5 bases and J 6 bases, leaving 25 bases between the germline ends. In DNA form, the CDR3 reads TGTGCCAGCAGCGCGCAGGGCGACAGGGAGGCAAGGAAGACCCAGTACTTC. This gives the protein CASSAQGDREARKTQYF.

The table lists this clone with a count of one. V is TRBV27 and J is TRBJ2-6; 8 bases match TRBD1. The J segment lost 3 bases and the V segment lost 3 bases, leaving 7 bases of the junction unmatched. CDR1 is MNHEY and CDR2 is SMNVEV in the germline V gene (reference sequence). CDR3 size: 17 residues. CDR3 residues: CASSFWQGAGGANVLTF. The CDR3, as DNA: TGTGCCAGCAGTTTTTGGCAGGGGGCGGGTGGGGCCAACGTCCTGACTTTC.

This clone occurred a few times. V is TRBV7-9 and J is TRBJ2-3; unclear D gene. Germline CDR1 SEHNR, CDR2 FQNEAQ (reference sequence). Trimming pared 5 bases from V and 3 bases from J, leaving 3 bases between. The CDR3 contains 11 residues. This CDR3 reads CASSPTDTQYF. CDR3 coding DNA: TGTGCCAGCAGCCCTACAGATACGCAGTATTTT. The variable domain in full, completed from reference TRBV7-9 and TRBJ2-3, reads DTGVSQNPRHKITKRGQNVTFRCDPISEHNRLYWYRQTLGQGPEFLTYFQNEAQLEKSRLLSDRFSAERPKGSFSTLEIQRTEQGDSAMYLCASSPTDTQYFGPGTRLTVL.

The chain couples TRBV19 to TRBJ1-2; D call uncertain. Between the trimmed V and J ends, which lost 5 bases and 2 bases, there was a span of 9 bases. Germline V gives CDR1 LNHDA, CDR2 SQIVND (reference sequence). The CDR3 is 13 residues long. The CDR3 loop reads CASSDTGNYGYTF. For the CDR3, the DNA is TGTGCCAGTAGTGATACGGGGAACTATGGCTACACCTTC. Supplemented by reference TRBV19 and TRBJ1-2, the full variable domain reads DGGITQSPKYLFRKEGQNVTLSCEQNLNHDAMYWYRQDPGQGLRLIYYSQIVNDFQKGDIAEGYSVSREKKESFPLTVTSAQKNPTAFYLCASSDTGNYGYTFGSGTRLTVV.

V usage is TRBV27 and J usage is TRBJ2-7; 7 bases align to TRBD1. The CDR3 totals 13 residues. Germline loops: CDR1 MNHEY, CDR2 SMNVEV (reference sequence). With V trimmed by 6 bases and J by 0 bases, 2 bases remained unmatched. The CDR3 DNA sequence: TGTGCCAGCAGGGGGGACAGCTCCTACGAGCAGTACTTC. Protein product: CASRGDSSYEQYF.

This chain links TRBV29-1 with TRBJ2-3; D gene unclear. CDR1 and CDR2 from the germline V gene are SQVTM and ANQGSEA. Trimming cost V 4 bases and J 2 bases, with 10 bases left between them. The CDR3 runs 13 residues. CDR3 amino acids: CSVVSKPTDTQYF. CDR3 sequence (DNA): TGCAGCGTTGTGTCCAAACCCACAGATACGCAGTATTTT.

The chain carries TRBV7-9 and TRBJ2-1, with D possibly being TRBD2 (5 bases). This CDR3 comprises 15 residues. CDR1 SEHNR and CDR2 FQNEAQ come from the germline V gene (reference sequence). V was pared by 4 bases and J by 0 bases, with 10 bases between. CDR3 sequence: CASSSLVPSYNEQFF. The CDR3 DNA follows: TGTGCCAGCAGCTCACTAGTCCCCTCCTACAATGAGCAGTTCTTC.

The chain joins TRBV4-1 to TRBJ1-4; D is possibly TRBD1 (5 bases). V lost 0 bases and J 10 bases, leaving 12 bases between the germline ends. Looked up from germline, CDR1 is MGHRA and CDR2 is YSYEKL. The CDR3 sequence is 14 residues long. Here the CDR3 reads CASSQDVRVAKLFF. CDR3 nucleotides: TGCGCCAGCAGCCAAGATGTCAGGGTCGCAAAACTGTTTTTT.

The CDR3 loop reads CASSSPSGGQGTYNEQFF. In DNA, the CDR3 is TGTGCCAGCAGTTCACCCTCGGGGGGCCAAGGGACCTACAATGAGCAGTTCTTC. This rearrangement joins TRBV27 to TRBJ2-1; D may be TRBD2 (7 bases). Trimming cost V 4 bases and J 2 bases, with 21 bases left between them. The CDR3 totals 18 residues. Germline-derived CDR1 and CDR2 are MNHEY and SMNVEV (reference sequence).

The chain has TRBV7-2 and TRBJ2-3, with no clear D. Germline-derived CDR1 and CDR2 are SGHTA and FQGNSA. The CDR3 is made up of 14 amino acids. Between the trimmed V and J ends, which lost 5 bases and 0 bases, there was a span of 9 bases. This CDR3 is CASSPGSSTDTQYF. The DNA for the CDR3 is TGTGCCAGCAGCCCGGGTTCTAGCACAGATACGCAGTATTTT.

This rearrangement joins TRBV7-2 to TRBJ2-7, with 8 bases matching TRBD2. The junction had 11 bases not matched to a gene; V was cut back by 0 bases and J by 7 bases. Germline CDR1 SGHTA, CDR2 FQGNSA. There are 16 residues in the CDR3. The CDR3 loop reads CASSLAHWGVAGEQYF. The DNA of the CDR3 is TGTGCCAGCAGCTTAGCCCATTGGGGGGTAGCGGGAGAGCAGTACTTC.

The V call is TRBV27, the J call TRBJ2-5; 16 bases agree with TRBD2. Trimming at V came to 5 bases and at J to 1 base, leaving 7 bases not matched to a gene. Germline V gene lookup returns CDR1 MNHEY and CDR2 SMNVEV (reference sequence). This CDR3 contains 18 residues. The CDR3 nucleotides read TGTGCCAGCAGTCATCAGGGACTAGCGGGGGGGGCCCAAGAGACCCAGTACTTC. This gives the protein CASSHQGLAGGAQETQYF.

CDR3 DNA: TGTGCCTGCCATAAAAGGGACGTGACAAACACTGAAGCTTTCTTT. This codes for CACHKRDVTNTEAFF. The chain has TRBV30 and TRBJ1-1, with D perhaps matching TRBD1 (5 bases). CDR3 length equals 15 residues. The V and J ends lost 6 bases and 2 bases respectively, with 19 bases between them. Germline values: CDR1 GTSNPN, CDR2 SVGIG (reference sequence).

Only one count was recorded for this clone. The chain links TRBV4-1 to TRBJ2-7; D not resolved. Trimming left V 1 base short and J 2 bases short, with 9 bases between. There are 14 residues in the CDR3. Per the germline V gene, CDR1 is MGHRA and CDR2 is YSYEKL. This CDR3 reads CASSQVPETYEQYF. The CDR3, as DNA: TGCGCCAGCAGCCAAGTTCCGGAGACCTACGAGCAGTACTTC.

V usage is TRBV2 and J usage is TRBJ2-5; perhaps D is TRBD1 or TRBD2 (5 bases each). The CDR3 length is 13 residues. Trimming took 7 bases from V and 2 from J, leaving 11 bases between them. Germline assignment: CDR1 SNHLY and CDR2 FYNNEI. CDR3 in amino acids: CASTEGSQETQYF. Written as DNA, the CDR3 is TGTGCCAGCACTGAGGGGAGTCAAGAGACCCAGTACTTC.

This chain uses TRBV6-5 with TRBJ2-6; D uncertain. Germline V gene data show CDR1 as MNHEY and CDR2 as SVGAGI. V was cut by 7 bases and J by 0 bases, with 4 bases left in between. CDR3 size: 13 residues. The chain's CDR3 is CASTGSGANVLTF. CDR3 nucleotides: TGTGCCAGCACTGGCTCTGGGGCCAACGTCCTGACTTTC.